This note documents a single TCR beta chain sequence. The CDR3 length is 13 residues. Deletions cut 5 bases from V and 10 bases from J, with 15 bases between. As processed by the authors: Cell counts per sample came from amplifying reference gene primers. The data were produced by immunoSEQ multiplex PCR, yet TCRdb's version contains in-frame clones alone and is incomplete. The V and J calls and clone size come from that table; D and trimming were worked out from the DNA. The data hold hundreds of thousands of clones, with about four fifths observed a single time. These data come from a study of blood T cell repertoires in COVID-19.

This chain connects TRBV12-3 or TRBV12-4 to TRBJ2-1; no reliable D call. The receptor's source is a woman in her thirties or forties with active or convalescent COVID-19. The sample taken for sequencing was peripheral blood. The CDR3 sequence is CASSPREDGEQFF. The CDR3 coding sequence is TGTGCCAGCAGTCCTAGAGAAGACGGAGAGCAGTTCTTC.